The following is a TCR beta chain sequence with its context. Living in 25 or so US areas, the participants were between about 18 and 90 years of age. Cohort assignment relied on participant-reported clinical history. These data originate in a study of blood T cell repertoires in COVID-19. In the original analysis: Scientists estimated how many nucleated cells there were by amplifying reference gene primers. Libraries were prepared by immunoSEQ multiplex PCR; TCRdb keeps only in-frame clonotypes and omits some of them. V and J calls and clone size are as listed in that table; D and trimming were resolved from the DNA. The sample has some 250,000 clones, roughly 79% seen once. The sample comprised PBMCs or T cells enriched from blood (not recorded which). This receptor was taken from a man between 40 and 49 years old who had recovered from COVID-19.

CDR3 sequence reads: CASSLEVQGANTGELFF. CDR3 sequence (DNA): TGCGCCAGCAGCTTGGAAGTCCAGGGGGCGAACACCGGGGAGCTGTTTTTT. This sequence joins TRBV5-1 and TRBJ2-2; TRBD1 matches 7 bases. V dropped 0 bases and J dropped 0; count of bases not matched to a gene: 5. This CDR3 region has 17 residues. Germline V gene sequence: CDR1 SGHRS, CDR2 YFSETQ.